This TCR beta chain was observed in a study of identical twins. Study results and caveats: Conclusions were based on cross-sectional statistical analysis, without following the same donors. Out-of-frame alpha sequences shared by twins were enriched for low generation probability. For cord blood, abundant beta clonotypes had fewer insertions, unlike memory repertoires, which showed none.

Template switching introduced a universal primer site, and the cDNA bore unique molecular identifiers. TCRdb recomputed calls from the 5' RACE reads with MiXCR, one row per CDR3 protein. The sample consists of around 680,000 distinct CDR3 sequences, over 8.5% of them appearing once. There are many counts of this clonotype. Its antigen remains unknown. The V and J ends lost 3 bases and 6 bases, in that order; junction bases with no gene match: 7. This CDR3 is 15 amino acids long. Germline CDR1 SGHRS, CDR2 YFSETQ. This sample also belongs to another study, concerning yellow fever vaccine responses in identical twins.

The clonotype comes from a woman aged 18 to 35 in good health. The specimen was PBMCs. The rearrangement joins TRBV5-1 to TRBJ2-1, with TRBD2 identical over 9 bases. CDR3 sequence (DNA): TGCGCCAGCAGCTCGGTAGCGGGAGTTGGCAATGAGCAGTTCTTC. Protein product: CASSSVAGVGNEQFF.